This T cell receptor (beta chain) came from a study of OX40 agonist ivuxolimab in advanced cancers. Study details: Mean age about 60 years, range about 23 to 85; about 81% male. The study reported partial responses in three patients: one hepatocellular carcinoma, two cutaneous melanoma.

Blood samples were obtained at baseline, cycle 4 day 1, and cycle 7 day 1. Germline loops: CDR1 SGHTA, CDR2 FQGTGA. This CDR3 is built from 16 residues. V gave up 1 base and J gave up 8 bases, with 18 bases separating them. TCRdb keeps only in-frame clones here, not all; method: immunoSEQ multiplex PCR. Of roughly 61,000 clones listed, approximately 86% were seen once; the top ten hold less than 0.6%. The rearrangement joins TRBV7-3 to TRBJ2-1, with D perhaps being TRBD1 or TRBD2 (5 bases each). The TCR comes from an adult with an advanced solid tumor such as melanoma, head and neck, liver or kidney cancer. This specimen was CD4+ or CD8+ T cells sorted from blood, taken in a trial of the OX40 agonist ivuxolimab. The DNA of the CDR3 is TGTGCCAGCAGCTTAAAGGGACCTACTAGGGGCGATGAGCAGTTCTTC. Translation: CASSLKGPTRGDEQFF.